One sample yielded the 11 T cell receptor beta chains listed below, sequenced in a study of T cells after yellow fever vaccination. Via MiXCR, TCRdb re-called the 5' RACE reads, giving one row per CDR3 protein. The data hold about 350,000 distinct CDR3 sequences, with roughly 8.6% observed a single time. This specimen was PBMCs, taken around 45 days after the first yellow fever vaccination. The receptors derive from a man aged 18 to 29 who received the YFV17D yellow fever vaccine.

V is TRBV7-9 and J is TRBJ1-2; 9 bases map to TRBD1. CDR3 length: 14 residues. V lost 3 bases, J lost 10 bases, and 9 bases stayed unmatched. Germline V gene data show CDR1 as SEHNR and CDR2 as FQNEAQ (reference sequence). CDR3 DNA: TGTGCCAGCAGCTTTTCAGGACAGGGGATCTCCTACACCTTC. Translation: CASSFSGQGISYTF.

The chain has TRBV20-1 and TRBJ2-7; D remains ambiguous. Germline V CDR1 and CDR2: DFQATT, SNEGSKA (reference sequence). CDR3 size: 11 residues. V was clipped by 5 bases and J by 3 bases, with 8 bases between them. The CDR3: CSAHGGYEQYF. For the CDR3, the DNA is TGCAGTGCTCATGGCGGCTACGAGCAGTACTTC.

This clonotype was found a few times. The rearrangement links TRBV24-1 to TRBJ2-2; D call uncertain. The length of the CDR3 is 14 residues. From germline, CDR1 is KGHDR and CDR2 SFDVKD. Trimming took off 0 bases at V and 1 base at J, with 2 bases between the two ends. The CDR3 is CATSDLENTGELFF. Here the CDR3 DNA reads TGTGCCACCAGTGATTTGGAGAACACCGGGGAGCTGTTTTTT.

This clonotype was recorded at least ten times. CDR3 bases: TGCGCCACCGGACAGGGGAGTTGGGATGAGCAGTTCTTC. It codes for CATGQGSWDEQFF. This sequence joins TRBV5-1 and TRBJ2-1; 9 bases map to TRBD1. Germline CDR1 SGHRS, CDR2 YFSETQ. CDR3 length: 13 residues. V lost 9 bases, J lost 8 bases, and 9 bases stayed unmatched.

This clonotype turned up a few times. The rearrangement uses TRBV15 and TRBJ2-3; D remains ambiguous. From germline, CDR1 is LNHNV and CDR2 YYDKDF (reference sequence). Trimming took 2 bases from V and 9 from J, leaving 6 bases between them. The CDR3 has 11 amino acids. The CDR3 reads CATSRPQTQYF. In nucleotides, the CDR3 is TGTGCCACCAGCAGACCGCAAACGCAGTATTTT.

The genes are TRBV4-1 and TRBJ2-7; 10 nucleotides line up with TRBD1. This CDR3 is 15 amino acids long. Germline V gene sequence: CDR1 MGHRA, CDR2 YSYEKL. V gave up 3 bases and J gave up 7 bases; unmatched junction bases: 9. The CDR3 DNA reads as TGCGCCAGCAGCCACCTTCAAGGACAGGGGGGGGAGCAGTACTTC. It codes for CASSHLQGQGGEQYF.

Only a few counts were recorded for this clonotype. J is TRBJ2-3 and V is TRBV5-4; tentatively, D is TRBD1 (5 bases). There are 13 residues in the CDR3. The V gene lost 4 bases and the J gene lost 6 bases, with 12 bases spanning the gap. Looked up from germline, CDR1 is SGHNT and CDR2 is YYREEE (reference sequence). This CDR3 is CASSPPQADTQYF. CDR3 DNA: TGTGCCAGCAGCCCCCCACAGGCGGATACGCAGTATTTT.

The chain joins TRBV14 to TRBJ1-1; D unresolved. CDR3 size: 13 residues. V was pared by 7 bases and J by 5 bases, with 14 bases between. Germline CDR1 reads SGHDN; CDR2 reads FVKESK. DNA for the CDR3: TGTGCCAGCACTCCGGGTGGCAATACTGAAGCTTTCTTT. Its translation is CASTPGGNTEAFF.

A few counts support this clonotype. The chain combines TRBV6-5 with TRBJ1-2; 8 bases fit TRBD1. Germline trimming cut 2 bases from V and 3 bases from J; bases unmatched to any gene: 2. CDR3 length: 14 residues. Germline V gene sequence: CDR1 MNHEY, CDR2 SVGAGI. This CDR3 is CASSYQGADYGYTF. The CDR3, as DNA: TGTGCCAGCAGTTACCAGGGGGCGGACTATGGCTACACCTTC.

V gene TRBV4-1 combines with J gene TRBJ2-7; no firm D call. Germline-derived CDR1 and CDR2 are MGHRA and YSYEKL. The V and J ends lost 4 bases and 6 bases respectively, with 16 bases between them. This CDR3 contains 14 residues. CDR3 region: CASSPWARRSEQYF. CDR3 DNA sequence: TGCGCCAGCAGCCCCTGGGCCCGCAGGAGCGAGCAGTACTTC.

This clonotype was seen a few times. The chain joins TRBV7-9 to TRBJ2-7, with 9 bases fitting TRBD2. CDR3 length: 15 amino acids. V gave up 0 bases and J gave up 3 bases; unmatched junction bases: 3. CDR1 is SEHNR, CDR2 FQNEAQ, per germline (reference sequence). The CDR3 protein is CASSLASGGVYEQYV. CDR3 DNA sequence: TGTGCCAGCAGCTTAGCTAGCGGGGGAGTCTACGAGCAGTACGTC.